Below are 3 T cell receptor beta chains sequenced from a single sample in a study of shared T cell receptors in the human thymus. The table came from immunoSEQ multiplex PCR; TCRdb's copy has only in-frame clones and leaves some out. Of hundreds of thousands of clones listed, 88% are singletons. Separately, the same data were catalogued under a study of human thymus T cells.

The sample taken for sequencing was thymocytes. Source of these receptors: a boy less than two years old with a congenital heart defect.

The V call is TRBV6-5, the J call TRBJ2-1, with a possible D match to TRBD2 (6 bases). The germline V and J ends were trimmed by 0 bases and 10 bases, with 7 bases remaining between them. The CDR3 loop spans 12 amino acids. Germline V gene lookup returns CDR1 MNHEY and CDR2 SVGAGI. The CDR3 bases are TGTGCCAGCAGTTACTCGGGGAGGGAGCAGTTCTTC. As protein: CASSYSGREQFF.

This rearrangement joins TRBV13 to TRBJ2-3; D call uncertain. This CDR3 has 14 amino acids. Germline V gene data show CDR1 as PRHDT and CDR2 as FYEKMQ (reference sequence). The V and J ends lost 3 bases and 5 bases respectively, with 12 bases between them. CDR3 protein: CASSFSGSGDTQYF. The DNA for the CDR3 is TGTGCCAGCAGCTTCTCTGGGTCGGGAGATACGCAGTATTTT.

The J gene is TRBJ1-2, the V gene TRBV28, with 8 bases matching TRBD1. This CDR3 spans 14 amino acids. V gave up 7 bases and J gave up 7 bases; unmatched junction bases: 11. Germline loops: CDR1 MDHEN, CDR2 SYDVKM. CDR3 nucleotides: TGTGCCAGCACCCCCCCCGGACAGGGTCGTGGCTACACCTTC. Translated, it gives CASTPPGQGRGYTF.